This T cell receptor beta chain was captured in a study of cytomegalovirus exposure and HLA in healthy donors. Germline V lookup: CDR1 MRHNA, CDR2 SNTAGT. Trimming cost V 3 bases and J 9 bases; bases outside gene matches: 5. The CDR3 runs to 13 residues. Notes on this clone: As yet, its antigen is unknown.

Clones were sequenced by immunoSEQ multiplex PCR, and TCRdb holds only the in-frame ones, with some missing. The sample carries around 150,000 clones, approximately 84% recorded once. General study points: Whilst most TCR sequences proved rare, a subset of public TCRs occurred across many donors. In vitro work confirmed that a few CMV-associated chains recognize CMV antigens. For cytomegalovirus status, the classifier reportedly gave diagnoses with high specificity and sensitivity.

This sequence joins TRBV6-4 and TRBJ2-1; 7 nucleotides match TRBD2. This receptor was taken from a man aged 25-45 years in good health and CMV-seropositive. Sequences were obtained from PBMCs. This CDR3 reads CASSERESSEQFF. CDR3 bases: TGTGCCAGCAGTGAGCGGGAGTCCAGTGAGCAGTTCTTC.